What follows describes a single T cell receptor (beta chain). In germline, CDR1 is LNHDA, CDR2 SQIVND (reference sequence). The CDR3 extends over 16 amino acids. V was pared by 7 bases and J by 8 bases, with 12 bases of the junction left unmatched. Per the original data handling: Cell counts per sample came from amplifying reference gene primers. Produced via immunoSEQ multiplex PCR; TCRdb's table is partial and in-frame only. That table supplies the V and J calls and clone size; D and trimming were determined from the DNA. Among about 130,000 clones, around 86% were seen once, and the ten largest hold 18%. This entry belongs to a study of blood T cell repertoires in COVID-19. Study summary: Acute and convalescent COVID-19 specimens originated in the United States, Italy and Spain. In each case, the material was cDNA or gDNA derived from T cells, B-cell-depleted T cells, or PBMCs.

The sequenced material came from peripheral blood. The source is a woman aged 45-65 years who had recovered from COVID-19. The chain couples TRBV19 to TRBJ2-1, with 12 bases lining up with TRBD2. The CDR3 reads CASIGSSGRASHEQFF. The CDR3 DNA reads TGTGCCAGTATCGGCTCTAGCGGGAGGGCCTCCCATGAGCAGTTCTTC.